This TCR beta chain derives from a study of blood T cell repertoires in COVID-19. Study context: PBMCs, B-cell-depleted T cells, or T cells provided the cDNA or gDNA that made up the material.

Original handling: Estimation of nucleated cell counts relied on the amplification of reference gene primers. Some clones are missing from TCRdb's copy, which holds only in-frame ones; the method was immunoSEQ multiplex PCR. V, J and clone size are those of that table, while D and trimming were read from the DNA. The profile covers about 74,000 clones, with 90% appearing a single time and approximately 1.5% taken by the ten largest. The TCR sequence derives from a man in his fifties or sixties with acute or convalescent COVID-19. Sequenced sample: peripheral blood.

CDR3 coding DNA: TGTGCCAGCAATAGGGGAGGCCAGCCCCAGCATTTT. Translated, it gives CASNRGGQPQHF. The chain uses TRBV2 and TRBJ1-5; D might be TRBD1 (5 bases). Germline assignment: CDR1 SNHLY and CDR2 FYNNEI. With 7 bases removed from V and 7 bases from J, the gap between germline ends came to 11 bases. The CDR3 extends over 12 amino acids.